The present TCR beta chain was sequenced within a study of glioma-infiltrating T cells after dendritic cell vaccination. Clones were sequenced by immunoSEQ multiplex PCR, and TCRdb holds only the in-frame ones, with some missing. The profile shows tens of thousands of clones, 70% to 90% of them singletons. The sample in question was blood, obtained before dendritic cell vaccination. This clonotype was obtained from a human donor with glioblastoma.

The DNA of the CDR3 is TGTGCCAGCAGCCGGGAGGGCCAGGGGGCAGATACGCAGTATTTT. This sequence encodes CASSREGQGADTQYF. The chain links TRBV11-3 to TRBJ2-3; D perhaps matches TRBD2 (8 bases). This CDR3 is built from 15 residues. Germline V gene data show CDR1 as SGHNT and CDR2 as YENEEA. The germline V and J ends were trimmed by 5 bases and 4 bases, with 16 bases remaining between them.